This TCR beta chain came from a study of T cells in Graves' hyperthyroidism and ophthalmopathy. As to this clonotype: What it recognizes is unknown.

Germline lookup yields CDR1 SQVTM and CDR2 ANQGSEA. This CDR3 spans 14 amino acids. V lost 8 bases to trimming and J lost 5 bases, with 21 bases between them. What was amplified from RNA transcripts were TCR beta CDR3 regions. HTBI primers were used for first-round RT-PCR of the TCR CDR3. TCRdb reprocessed the multiplex PCR reads with MiXCR, giving one entry per CDR3 protein. The sample consists of about 46,000 distinct CDR3 sequences, around 45% of them appearing once. Overall study results and limits: Most thyroid clonotypes with frequency above 0.001 were detected in blood.

This rearrangement joins TRBV29-1 to TRBJ1-1, with D perhaps TRBD1 (5 bases). This receptor was obtained from a woman aged 45-60 years with Graves' hyperthyroidism. Sequencing was carried out using peripheral blood or thyroid tissue (not recorded which). This chain's CDR3 is CSSPPNGAGTEAFF. Here the CDR3 DNA reads TGCAGCTCACCACCTAATGGGGCTGGTACTGAAGCTTTCTTT.